One sample yielded the 23 T cell receptor beta chains listed below, sequenced in a study of molecular identifiers for immune sequencing clone quantification. TCRdb reprocessed the PCR reads via MiXCR and lists one record per CDR3 protein. The profile shows approximately 90,000 distinct CDR3 sequences, around 23% of them singletons. Material for sequencing was naive CD8+ T cells from blood, with Jurkat cell RNA spiked in. Subset described: FACS-sorted CD8+CD4-CCR7+CD45RA+ naive T cells. These receptor sequences come from a human donor in good health. Some libraries in this study had Jurkat cell RNA spiked in.

This clonotype was detected many times. CDR3 bases: TGTGCCAGCAGTGAAGGACAGGGCTCCTACAATGAGCAGTTCTTC. Protein sequence: CASSEGQGSYNEQFF. The rearrangement uses TRBV2 and TRBJ2-1; 7 nucleotides line up with TRBD1. The CDR3 is made up of 15 amino acids. The ends lost 1 base at V and 0 bases at J; junction bases unmatched: 0. Germline V gene sequence: CDR1 SNHLY, CDR2 FYNNEI.

A remark on this clonotype: This is likely a read error, given that the CDR3 carries no conserved phenylalanine or tryptophan at its end. The rearrangement joins TRBV11-2 to TRBJ2-1; no definite D call. V dropped 4 bases and J dropped 6 bases, with 13 bases sitting between them. The germline gives CDR1 SGHAT, CDR2 FQNNGV. The CDR3 spans 14 residues. The CDR3 spells CASSSISGFNEQFL. The CDR3, as DNA: TGTGCCAGCAGCTCCATATCCGGCTTCAATGAGCAGTTCCTC.

This clonotype was detected only a few times. J is TRBJ2-4 and V is TRBV28, with TRBD1 as a possible D gene (6 bases). CDR3 length: 14 amino acids. From germline, CDR1 is MDHEN and CDR2 SYDVKM. CDR3 DNA: TGTGAACTTTGGGGCGCGCGGACAGAAAACATTCAGTACTTC. Residues: CELWGARTENIQYF.

Many counts were recorded for this clonotype. The J gene is TRBJ2-7, the V gene TRBV19, with D perhaps matching TRBD1 or TRBD2 (6 bases each). The V and J ends lost 5 bases and 1 base respectively, with 15 bases between them. The CDR3 has 15 amino acids. The germline gives CDR1 LNHDA, CDR2 SQIVND (reference sequence). The CDR3 spells CASSFAGGGSYEQYF. The CDR3, as DNA: TGTGCCAGTAGTTTCGCCGGGGGCGGGTCCTACGAGCAGTACTTC. Combining the CDR3 with reference TRBV19 and TRBJ2-7 gives the whole variable domain DGGITQSPKYLFRKEGQNVTLSCEQNLNHDAMYWYRQDPGQGLRLIYYSQIVNDFQKGDIAEGYSVSREKKESFPLTVTSAQKNPTAFYLCASSFAGGGSYEQYFGPGTRLTVT.

This clonotype was seen ten or more times. This CDR3 is CATRHRGDFSSYEQYF. The DNA for the CDR3 is TGTGCCACCCGGCACCGAGGAGACTTTAGCTCCTACGAGCAGTACTTC. The chain links TRBV12-3 or TRBV12-4 to TRBJ2-7, with D hard to call. The CDR3 length is 16 residues. V lost 10 bases and J 0 bases, leaving 22 bases between the germline ends.

This clonotype was observed many times. This chain joins TRBV27 and TRBJ1-5; no firm D call. Germline values: CDR1 MNHEY, CDR2 SMNVEV (reference sequence). The CDR3 runs 12 residues. Trimming cost V 8 bases and J 3 bases, with 8 bases left between them. In nucleotides, the CDR3 is TGTGCCAGCTCCGACACCAATCAGCCCCAGCATTTT. Translated, it gives CASSDTNQPQHF.

The genes are TRBV19 and TRBJ1-1; perhaps TRBD1 as D (5 bases). Per the germline V gene, CDR1 is LNHDA and CDR2 is SQIVND (reference sequence). The germline V and J ends were trimmed by 5 bases and 0 bases, with 10 bases remaining between them. This CDR3 is 14 amino acids long. The CDR3 region has the DNA TGTGCCAGTAGTCAGGGTTCGTTGAACACTGAAGCTTTCTTT. Protein product: CASSQGSLNTEAFF.

About this clonotype itself: This may come from a read error, since a much larger clone is one base off. The chain uses TRBV20-1 and TRBJ1-4; 7 positions agree with TRBD1. Germline-derived CDR1 and CDR2 are DFQATT and SNEGSKA (reference sequence). The CDR3 covers 15 residues. V trimming: 0 bases; J trimming: 8 bases; junction bases outside the gene matches: 9. The CDR3 loop reads CSARDPEGGIEKLFF. CDR3 nucleotides: TGCAGTGCTAGAGATCCGGAAGGGGGCATAGAAAAACTGTTTTTT.

On this clonotype: Just one base apart from a much larger clone, this may be a read error. The gene calls are TRBV6-2 or TRBV6-3 and TRBJ2-7, with D unresolved. This CDR3 is 14 amino acids long. The germline gives CDR1 MNHEY, CDR2 SVGEGT. The V and J ends lost 2 bases and 1 base respectively, with 9 bases between them. CDR3 in DNA: TGTGCCAGCAGTTACGAATGGCAGTCCTACGAGCAGTACTTC. Residues: CASSYEWQSYEQYF.

This clonotype occurred many times. The rearrangement uses TRBV2 and TRBJ2-3; 11 positions agree with TRBD2. This CDR3 contains 16 residues. From germline, CDR1 is SNHLY and CDR2 FYNNEI. With V trimmed by 6 bases and J by 2 bases, 7 bases remained unmatched. CDR3 protein: CASSRLTSGVTDTQYF. CDR3 DNA: TGTGCCAGCAGCCGATTGACTAGCGGGGTCACAGATACGCAGTATTTT.

The sample holds many counts of this clonotype. The chain employs TRBV7-9 and TRBJ2-3, with TRBD1 matching over 8 bases. CDR1 is SEHNR and CDR2 is FQNEAQ in the germline V gene (reference sequence). This CDR3 has 16 residues. With 2 bases clipped from V and 2 bases from J, the junction kept 6 bases outside the gene matches. The CDR3 bases are TGTGCCAGCAGCTTAACCGGGACAGGCTACACAGATACGCAGTATTTT. Encoded protein: CASSLTGTGYTDTQYF. Filled out from reference TRBV7-9 and TRBJ2-3, the complete variable domain reads DTGVSQNPRHKITKRGQNVTFRCDPISEHNRLYWYRQTLGQGPEFLTYFQNEAQLEKSRLLSDRFSAERPKGSFSTLEIQRTEQGDSAMYLCASSLTGTGYTDTQYFGPGTRLTVL.

Note on this clonotype: A much larger clone differs from this one at a single base, so this may be a read error. This chain links TRBV4-2 with TRBJ2-5, with D unclear. The CDR3 totals 13 residues. The germline V gene encodes CDR1 LGHNA and CDR2 YNFKEQ. This chain's CDR3 is CAGSQESQETQYF. The CDR3 DNA sequence: TGTGCCGGCAGCCAAGAGTCGCAAGAGACCCAGTACTTC.

V is TRBV24-1 and J is TRBJ1-5; tentative D call: TRBD1 (5 bases). V lost 7 bases to trimming and J lost 7 bases, with 19 bases between them. Looked up from germline, CDR1 is KGHDR and CDR2 is SFDVKD. CDR3 length: 15 residues. The CDR3 sequence: CATRARGGTGQPQHF. In nucleotides, the CDR3 is TGTGCCACCAGGGCTCGCGGAGGGACGGGCCAGCCCCAGCATTTT.

This clonotype has a handful of counts. V usage is TRBV7-9 and J usage is TRBJ2-2; TRBD2 matches at 8 bases. With V trimmed by 7 bases and J by 4 bases, 17 bases remained unmatched. This CDR3 is built from 18 residues. Germline-derived CDR1 and CDR2 are SEHNR and FQNEAQ (reference sequence). CDR3: CASNVHIEREIPTGELFF. CDR3 in DNA: TGTGCCAGCAATGTTCATATAGAGCGGGAGATACCCACCGGGGAGCTGTTTTTT.

This clonotype has ten or more counts. The rearrangement joins TRBV4-3 to TRBJ2-1; D unclear. V was trimmed by 0 bases and J by 8 bases, leaving 8 bases between them. The CDR3 sequence is 13 residues long. Germline assignment: CDR1 LGHNA and CDR2 YSLEER. The CDR3 DNA is TGCGCCAGCAGCCAAGATACCGAGGATGAGCAGTTCTTC. Translating gives CASSQDTEDEQFF.

This clonotype was seen repeatedly, ten times or more. V usage is TRBV5-5 and J usage is TRBJ2-3; D is undetermined. Germline values: CDR1 SGHKS, CDR2 YYEKEE (reference sequence). The CDR3 is 15 residues long. Trimming shortened V by 2 bases and J by 0 bases, and 10 bases separated the two germline ends. The CDR3 sequence: CASSFSAASTDTQYF. The CDR3 DNA follows: TGTGCCAGCAGCTTTTCAGCCGCGAGCACAGATACGCAGTATTTT.

The V call is TRBV9, the J call TRBJ1-1; the match to TRBD1 covers 9 bases. The CDR3 consists of 15 residues. The germline CDR1 and CDR2 sequences are SGDLS and YYNGEE. Germline trimming cut 0 bases from V and 3 bases from J; bases unmatched to any gene: 3. CDR3 sequence: CASSVVGDRDTEAFF. The CDR3 coding sequence is TGTGCCAGCAGCGTAGTGGGGGACAGGGACACTGAAGCTTTCTTT.

Of note for this clonotype: A junction boundary mismatches the germline segment, possibly from a read error. The V and J genes are TRBV4-3 and TRBJ2-5; possible D gene TRBD2, 5 bases. Germline V gives CDR1 LGHNA, CDR2 YSLEER. The CDR3 loop spans 15 amino acids. The CDR3 loop is CAGSQVWRVQETQYF. In nucleotides, the CDR3 is TGCGCCGGCAGCCAAGTCTGGCGGGTCCAAGAGACCCAGTACTTC.

This clonotype was counted many times. The chain couples TRBV29-1 to TRBJ2-2, with TRBD2 as a possible D gene (5 bases). Germline assignment: CDR1 SQVTM and CDR2 ANQGSEA. Between the trimmed V and J ends, which lost 6 bases and 0 bases, there was a span of 8 bases. The CDR3 runs to 13 residues. The CDR3 reads CSVLGTNTGELFF. Written as DNA, the CDR3 is TGCAGCGTACTAGGAACGAACACCGGGGAGCTGTTTTTT.

As regards this clonotype: Being one base from a much bigger clone, this may be a read error. The chain joins TRBV4-1 to TRBJ1-3, with a possible D match to TRBD1 (6 bases). The CDR3 runs to 15 residues. V dropped 2 bases and J dropped 8 bases, with 16 bases sitting between them. CDR1 is MGHRA and CDR2 is YSYEKL in the germline V gene. CDR3 nucleotides: TGCGCCAGCAGCCAAAAAGGCAGGGGTTCGGACACCATATATTTT. Translated: CASSQKGRGSDTIYF.

This clonotype has at least ten counts. CDR3 protein: CSARDTGEGEQYF. The DNA of the CDR3 is TGCAGTGCTAGAGATACAGGGGAGGGCGAGCAGTACTTC. The J gene is TRBJ2-7, the V gene TRBV20-1; either TRBD1 or TRBD2 may supply D (7 bases each). With 0 bases removed from V and 6 bases from J, the gap between germline ends came to 12 bases. The CDR3 covers 13 residues. Germline lookup yields CDR1 DFQATT and CDR2 SNEGSKA (reference sequence).

The V and J genes are TRBV28 and TRBJ2-5; 9 nucleotides agree with TRBD1. Trimming removed 3 bases from V and 3 bases from J; junction bases left unmatched: 11. CDR3 size: 17 residues. The germline V gene encodes CDR1 MDHEN and CDR2 SYDVKM. Here the CDR3 reads CASSFWTGAQREETQYF. Written as DNA, the CDR3 is TGTGCCAGCAGTTTCTGGACAGGGGCCCAAAGAGAAGAGACCCAGTACTTC.

This clonotype was detected ten times or more. The V call is TRBV9, the J call TRBJ1-1; 9 positions agree with TRBD1. The germline V gene has CDR1 SGDLS and CDR2 YYNGEE. The V gene end was trimmed by 3 bases and the J gene end by 6 bases; junction bases not matched to a gene: 12. This CDR3 has 16 residues. CDR3 coding DNA: TGTGCCAGCAGCGCGGGACAGGGTTTTTCTATCGCTGAAGCTTTCTTT. This codes for CASSAGQGFSIAEAFF. The complete variable domain, with remaining parts taken from reference TRBV9 and TRBJ1-1, reads DSGVTQTPKHLITATGQRVTLRCSPRSGDLSVYWYQQSLDQGLQFLIQYYNGEERAKGNILERFSAQQFPDLHSELNLSSLELGDSALYFCASSAGQGFSIAEAFFGQGTRLTVV.